The clone carrying this T cell receptor beta chain came up many times. From germline, CDR1 is DFQATT and CDR2 SNEGSKA (reference sequence). Trimming removed 0 bases at V and 0 bases at J, with 14 bases between. This CDR3 is 16 amino acids long. This entry is derived from a study of T cells in Graves' hyperthyroidism and ophthalmopathy. Amplified regions were TCR beta CDR3 sequences from RNA transcripts. During a first-round RT-PCR of the TCR CDR3, the HTBI primer set was used. TCRdb independently ran MiXCR on the multiplex PCR reads; one entry per CDR3 protein. The sample holds under 350,000 distinct CDR3 sequences, about 14% seen once.

Sequenced input: blood. The J gene is TRBJ1-2, the V gene TRBV20-1; D is unresolved. This receptor was taken from a woman aged 30 to 39 with Graves' hyperthyroidism that later progressed to Graves' ophthalmopathy. The CDR3 region is CSARDNRAAANYGYTF. CDR3 nucleotide sequence: TGCAGTGCTAGAGATAATCGGGCAGCCGCTAACTATGGCTACACCTTC.